A single sample gave rise to the 9 T cell receptor beta chains below, sequenced in a study of blood T cell repertoires in COVID-19 (TCRdb year 2020). Libraries were constructed by the immunoSEQ multiplex PCR assay. Sourced from immuneACCESS, this table was stored by TCRdb with only in-frame sequences that have V and J called. A share of the clones is absent; for the studies checked, an unresolved V gene accounts for under half, and the remainder has no known explanation. Counted in this sample were some 200,000 clones; 80% to 85% of them appeared once. The ten largest make up 7.5% of the sample. The sequenced sample consisted of PBMCs or T cells enriched from blood (not recorded which). Receptors originate from a middle-aged man who had recovered from COVID-19.

The chain carries TRBV4-3 and TRBJ2-5, with 10 bases matching TRBD2. In germline, CDR1 is LGHNA, CDR2 YSLEER. Trimming removed 0 bases from V and 4 bases from J; junction bases left unmatched: 11. The CDR3 is 18 amino acids. This CDR3 reads CASSQEYTASGGGETQYF. The CDR3 nucleotides read TGCGCCAGCAGCCAAGAATATACGGCTAGCGGGGGTGGAGAGACCCAGTACTTC.

V and J are TRBV27 and TRBJ2-5; D possibly corresponds to TRBD1 (5 bases). CDR3 length: 14 residues. Trimming stripped 5 bases from V and 6 bases from J, with 16 bases between. Germline V gene data show CDR1 as MNHEY and CDR2 as SMNVEV (reference sequence). CDR3 in amino acids: CASSHVKGVQTQYF. CDR3 DNA: TGTGCCAGCAGTCACGTGAAAGGGGTACAGACCCAGTACTTC.

V and J are TRBV10-3 and TRBJ2-7; 14 bases map to TRBD2. Germline CDR1 reads ENHRY; CDR2 reads SYGVKD. V trimming: 1 base; J trimming: 0 bases; junction bases outside the gene matches: 8. The CDR3 consists of 19 residues. CDR3 amino acids: CAISEWTSGGLFGSYEQYF. CDR3 bases: TGTGCCATCAGTGAGTGGACTAGCGGGGGGCTCTTTGGCTCCTACGAGCAGTACTTC.

CDR3 protein: CASSSTGAGEKLFF. The CDR3 bases are TGCGCCAGCAGCTCGACCGGGGCGGGGGAAAAACTGTTTTTT. This sequence joins TRBV5-1 and TRBJ1-4; maybe TRBD1 (5 bases). The V end lost 3 bases, the J end lost 8 bases, and 14 bases lay between the germline ends. Germline-derived CDR1 and CDR2 are SGHRS and YFSETQ. The CDR3 has 14 amino acids.

The J gene is TRBJ1-2, the V gene TRBV6-5; 9 bases align to TRBD1. Trimming at V came to 7 bases and at J to 7 bases, leaving 10 bases not matched to a gene. CDR1 MNHEY and CDR2 SVGAGI come from the germline V gene. The CDR3 totals 14 residues. CDR3 in DNA: TGTGCCAGCACGATCACGGGACAGGGAGGTGGCTACACCTTC. This codes for CASTITGQGGGYTF.

The chain employs TRBV5-1 and TRBJ1-3; tentative D call: TRBD1 (6 bases). Trimming took 4 bases from V and 2 from J, leaving 16 bases between them. Germline V gives CDR1 SGHRS, CDR2 YFSETQ. This CDR3 region has 16 residues. The CDR3 DNA reads as TGCGCCAGCAGCGGGATGGCACAGGGCGCTGGAAACACCATATATTTT. It is translated as CASSGMAQGAGNTIYF. The full variable domain, rest sourced from reference TRBV5-1 and TRBJ1-3, is KAGVTQTPRYLIKTRGQQVTLSCSPISGHRSVSWYQQTPGQGLQFLFEYFSETQRNKGNFPGRFSGRQFSNSRSEMNVSTLELGDSALYLCASSGMAQGAGNTIYFGEGSWLTVV.

The rearrangement uses TRBV5-1 and TRBJ1-2, with no clear D. The V gene's germline CDR1 is SGHRS and CDR2 YFSETQ. The CDR3 is 19 residues long. The V end was cut by 4 bases, the J end by 0 bases, with 25 bases between. The CDR3 DNA sequence: TGCGCCAGCAGCCCGGGAGGAAGTCAGGTTTTCTTAGCTAACTATGGCTACACCTTC. Translated: CASSPGGSQVFLANYGYTF. The full variable domain, with the rest looked up from reference TRBV5-1 and TRBJ1-2, is KAGVTQTPRYLIKTRGQQVTLSCSPISGHRSVSWYQQTPGQGLQFLFEYFSETQRNKGNFPGRFSGRQFSNSRSEMNVSTLELGDSALYLCASSPGGSQVFLANYGYTFGSGTRLTVV.

The genes are TRBV4-2 and TRBJ1-1; no definite D call. Looked up from germline, CDR1 is LGHNA and CDR2 is YNFKEQ. The CDR3 contains 15 residues. The V end lost 4 bases, the J end lost 2 bases, and 14 bases lay between the germline ends. CDR3 sequence (DNA): TGTGCCAGCAGCCCACGTCTAGCAGTAAACACTGAAGCTTTCTTT. Translated: CASSPRLAVNTEAFF.

V gene TRBV30 combines with J gene TRBJ2-2, with D tentatively TRBD1 (5 bases). Trimming took 6 bases from V and 9 from J, leaving 11 bases between them. The CDR3 sequence is 11 residues long. Germline loops: CDR1 GTSNPN, CDR2 SVGIG (reference sequence). The CDR3 loop is CACKGVRELFF. CDR3 nucleotide sequence: TGTGCCTGTAAAGGGGTGCGGGAGCTGTTTTTT.